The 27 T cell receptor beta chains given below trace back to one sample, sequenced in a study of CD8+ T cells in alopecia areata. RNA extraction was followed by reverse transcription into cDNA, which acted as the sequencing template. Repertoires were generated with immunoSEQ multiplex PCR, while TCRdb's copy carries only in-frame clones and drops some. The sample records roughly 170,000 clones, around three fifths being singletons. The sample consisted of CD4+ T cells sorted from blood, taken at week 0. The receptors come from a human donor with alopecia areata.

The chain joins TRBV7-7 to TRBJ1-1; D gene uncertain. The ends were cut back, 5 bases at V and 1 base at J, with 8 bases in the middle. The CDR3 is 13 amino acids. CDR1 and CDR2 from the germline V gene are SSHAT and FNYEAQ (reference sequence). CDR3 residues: CASSTGPNTEAFF. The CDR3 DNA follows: TGTGCCAGCAGCACTGGGCCGAACACTGAAGCTTTCTTT.

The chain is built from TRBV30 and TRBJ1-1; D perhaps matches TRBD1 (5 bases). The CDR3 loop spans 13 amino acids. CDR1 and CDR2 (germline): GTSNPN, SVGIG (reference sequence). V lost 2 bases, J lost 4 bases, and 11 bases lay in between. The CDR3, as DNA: TGTGCCTGGAGTTCGGCAGGGCTCACTGAAGCTTTCTTT. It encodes CAWSSAGLTEAFF.

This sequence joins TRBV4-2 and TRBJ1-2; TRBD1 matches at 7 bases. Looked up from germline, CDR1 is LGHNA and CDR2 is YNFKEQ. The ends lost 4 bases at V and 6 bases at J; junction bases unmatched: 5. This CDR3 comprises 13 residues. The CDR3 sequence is CASSLGTEHGYTF. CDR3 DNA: TGTGCCAGCAGCCTTGGGACAGAGCATGGCTACACCTTC.

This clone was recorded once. The CDR3 DNA reads TGCAGCGTTGTCCGCGGCTTGAACACTGAAGCTTTCTTT. It encodes CSVVRGLNTEAFF. The chain recombines TRBV29-1 with TRBJ1-1; D is uncertain. Trimming cost V 4 bases and J 0 bases, with 9 bases left between them. Germline CDR1 and CDR2: SQVTM and ANQGSEA. This CDR3 is 13 amino acids long. Variable domain in full (rest from reference TRBV29-1 and TRBJ1-1): SAVISQKPSRDICQRGTSLTIQCQVDSQVTMMFWYRQQPGQSLTLIATANQGSEATYESGFVIDKFPISRPNLTFSTLTVSNMSPEDSSIYLCSVVRGLNTEAFFGQGTRLTVV.

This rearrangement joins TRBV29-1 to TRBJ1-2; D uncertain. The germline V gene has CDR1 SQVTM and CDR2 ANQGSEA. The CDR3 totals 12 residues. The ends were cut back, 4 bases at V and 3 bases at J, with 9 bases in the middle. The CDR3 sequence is CSVGSVHYGYTF. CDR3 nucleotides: TGCAGCGTTGGTTCAGTCCACTATGGCTACACCTTC.

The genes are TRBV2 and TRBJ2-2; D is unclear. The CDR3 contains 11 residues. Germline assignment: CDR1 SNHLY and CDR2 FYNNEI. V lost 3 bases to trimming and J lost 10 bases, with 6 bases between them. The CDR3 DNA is TGTGCCAGCAGTGAGGTTGTGGAGCTGTTTTTT. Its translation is CASSEVVELFF. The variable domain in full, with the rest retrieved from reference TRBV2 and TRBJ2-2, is EPEVTQTPSHQVTQMGQEVILRCVPISNHLYFYWYRQILGQKVEFLVSFYNNEISEKSEIFDDQFSVERPDGSNFTLKIRSTKLEDSAMYFCASSEVVELFFGEGSRLTVL.

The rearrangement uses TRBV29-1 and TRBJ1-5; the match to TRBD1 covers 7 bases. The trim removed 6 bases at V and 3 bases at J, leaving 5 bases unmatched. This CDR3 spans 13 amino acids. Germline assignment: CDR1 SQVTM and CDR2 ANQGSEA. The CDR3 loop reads CSVRQGPNQPQHF. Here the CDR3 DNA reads TGCAGCGTCAGACAGGGACCCAATCAGCCCCAGCATTTT.

CDR3 protein: CSVEAQPNQPQHF. The CDR3, as DNA: TGCAGCGTTGAAGCACAGCCCAATCAGCCCCAGCATTTT. The V call is TRBV29-1, the J call TRBJ1-5, with D unclear. V was clipped by 1 base and J by 3 bases, with 7 bases between them. This CDR3 contains 13 residues. Germline CDR1 and CDR2: SQVTM and ANQGSEA.

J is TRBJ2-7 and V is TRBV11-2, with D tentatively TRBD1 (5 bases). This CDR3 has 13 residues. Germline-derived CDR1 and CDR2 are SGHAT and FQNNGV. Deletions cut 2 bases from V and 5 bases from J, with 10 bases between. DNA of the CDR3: TGTGCCAGCAGCTTAAAGACAGTCCACGAGCAGTACTTC. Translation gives CASSLKTVHEQYF.

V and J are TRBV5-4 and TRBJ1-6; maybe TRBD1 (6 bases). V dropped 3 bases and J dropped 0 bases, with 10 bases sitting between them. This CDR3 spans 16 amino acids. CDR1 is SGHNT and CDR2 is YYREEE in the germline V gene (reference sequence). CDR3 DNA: TGTGCCAGCAGCTACCAGGGGAGCTCCTATAATTCACCCCTCCACTTT. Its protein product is CASSYQGSSYNSPLHF.

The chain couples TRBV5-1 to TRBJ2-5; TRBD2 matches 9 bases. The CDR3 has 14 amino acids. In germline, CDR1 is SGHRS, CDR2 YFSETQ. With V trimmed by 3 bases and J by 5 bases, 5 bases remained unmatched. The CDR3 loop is CASSSGTSRETQYF. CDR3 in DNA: TGCGCCAGCAGCTCCGGGACTAGCAGGGAGACCCAGTACTTC. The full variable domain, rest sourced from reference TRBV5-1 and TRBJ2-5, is KAGVTQTPRYLIKTRGQQVTLSCSPISGHRSVSWYQQTPGQGLQFLFEYFSETQRNKGNFPGRFSGRQFSNSRSEMNVSTLELGDSALYLCASSSGTSRETQYFGPGTRLLVL.

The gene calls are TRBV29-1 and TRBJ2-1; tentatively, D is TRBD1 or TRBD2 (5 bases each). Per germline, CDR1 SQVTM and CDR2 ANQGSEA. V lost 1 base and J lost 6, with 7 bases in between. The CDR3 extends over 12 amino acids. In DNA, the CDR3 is TGCAGCGTTGAAGCCGGGACCAATGAGCAGTTCTTC. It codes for CSVEAGTNEQFF.

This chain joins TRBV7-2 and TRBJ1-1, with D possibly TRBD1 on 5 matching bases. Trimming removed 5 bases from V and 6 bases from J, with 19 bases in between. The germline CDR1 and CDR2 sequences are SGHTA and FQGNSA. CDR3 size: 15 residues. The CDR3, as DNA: TGTGCCAGCAGCAACCCTGTGGGGGTGGTCGCTGAAGCTTTCTTT. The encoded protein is CASSNPVGVVAEAFF.

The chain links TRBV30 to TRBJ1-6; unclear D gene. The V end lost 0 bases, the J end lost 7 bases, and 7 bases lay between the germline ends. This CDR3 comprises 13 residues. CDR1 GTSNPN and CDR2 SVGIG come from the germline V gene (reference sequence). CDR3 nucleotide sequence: TGTGCCTGGAGTGTAAATGGGAATTCACCCCTCCACTTT. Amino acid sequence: CAWSVNGNSPLHF.

The DNA for the CDR3 is TGTGCCAGCAGCTACCGATTACAGGGAAGCAACGAGCAGTACTTC. Translated, it gives CASSYRLQGSNEQYF. The genes are TRBV5-6 and TRBJ2-7, with D possibly matching TRBD1 (6 bases). V shed 3 bases and J shed 5 bases, with 18 bases lying between them. Germline loops: CDR1 SGHDT, CDR2 YYEEEE. The CDR3 loop spans 15 amino acids.

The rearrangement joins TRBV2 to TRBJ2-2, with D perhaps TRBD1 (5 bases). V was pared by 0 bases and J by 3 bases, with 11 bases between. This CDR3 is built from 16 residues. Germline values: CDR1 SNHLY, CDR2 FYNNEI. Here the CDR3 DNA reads TGTGCCAGCAGTGAAGCGCTTCAGGGTTACACCGGGGAGCTGTTTTTT. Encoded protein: CASSEALQGYTGELFF. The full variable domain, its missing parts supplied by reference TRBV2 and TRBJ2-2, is EPEVTQTPSHQVTQMGQEVILRCVPISNHLYFYWYRQILGQKVEFLVSFYNNEISEKSEIFDDQFSVERPDGSNFTLKIRSTKLEDSAMYFCASSEALQGYTGELFFGEGSRLTVL.

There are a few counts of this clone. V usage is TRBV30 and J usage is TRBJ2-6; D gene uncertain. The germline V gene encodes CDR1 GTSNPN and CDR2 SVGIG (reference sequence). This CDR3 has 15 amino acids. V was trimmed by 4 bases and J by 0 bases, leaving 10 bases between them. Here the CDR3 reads CAWTAGSSGANVLTF. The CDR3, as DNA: TGTGCCTGGACGGCAGGATCCTCTGGGGCCAACGTCCTGACTTTC.

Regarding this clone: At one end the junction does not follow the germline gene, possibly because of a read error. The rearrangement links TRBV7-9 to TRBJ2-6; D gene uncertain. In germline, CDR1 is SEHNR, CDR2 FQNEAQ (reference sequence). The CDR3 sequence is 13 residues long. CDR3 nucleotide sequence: TGTGCCAGCAGCCCTTCTGTGGCCAACGTCCTGACTTTC. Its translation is CASSPSVANVLTF. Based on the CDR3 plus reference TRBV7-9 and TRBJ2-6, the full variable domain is DTGVSQNPRHKITKRGQNVTFRCDPISEHNRLYWYRQTLGQGPEFLTYFQNEAQLEKSRLLSDRFSAERPKGSFSTLEIQRTEQGDSAMYLCASSPSVANVLTFGAGSRLTVL.

CDR3 sequence: CASSLWESPDTQYF. DNA of the CDR3: TGTGCCAGCAGTTTATGGGAGAGCCCAGATACGCAGTATTTT. The V and J genes are TRBV27 and TRBJ2-3; a possible D gene is TRBD2 (5 bases). The CDR3 sequence is 14 residues long. In germline, CDR1 is MNHEY, CDR2 SMNVEV (reference sequence). Trimming pared 1 base from V and 4 bases from J, leaving 9 bases between.

The DNA for the CDR3 is TGTGCCAGCAGTGCCGGAATGTATGGCTACACCTTC. Protein sequence: CASSAGMYGYTF. The chain links TRBV2 to TRBJ1-2, with D uncertain. CDR3 length: 12 residues. Trimming pared 4 bases from V and 5 bases from J, leaving 8 bases between. CDR1 is SNHLY and CDR2 is FYNNEI in the germline V gene.

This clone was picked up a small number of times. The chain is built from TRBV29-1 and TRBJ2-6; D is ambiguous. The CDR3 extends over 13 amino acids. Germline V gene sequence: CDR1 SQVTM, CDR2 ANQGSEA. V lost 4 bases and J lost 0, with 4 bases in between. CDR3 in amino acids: CSVADSGANVLTF. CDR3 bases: TGCAGCGTTGCGGACTCTGGGGCCAACGTCCTGACTTTC.

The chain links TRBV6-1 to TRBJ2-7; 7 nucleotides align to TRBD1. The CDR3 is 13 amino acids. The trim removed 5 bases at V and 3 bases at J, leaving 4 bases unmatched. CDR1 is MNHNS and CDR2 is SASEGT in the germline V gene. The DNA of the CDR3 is TGTGCCAGCAGTACCCCAGGGGGCTACGAGCAGTACTTC. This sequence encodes CASSTPGGYEQYF.

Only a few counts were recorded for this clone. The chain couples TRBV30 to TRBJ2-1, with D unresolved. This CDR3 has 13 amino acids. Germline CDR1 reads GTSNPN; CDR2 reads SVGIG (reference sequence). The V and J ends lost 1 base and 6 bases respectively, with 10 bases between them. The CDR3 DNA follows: TGTGCCTGGAGTGGCGGCAGGACCAATGAGCAGTTCTTC. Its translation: CAWSGGRTNEQFF.

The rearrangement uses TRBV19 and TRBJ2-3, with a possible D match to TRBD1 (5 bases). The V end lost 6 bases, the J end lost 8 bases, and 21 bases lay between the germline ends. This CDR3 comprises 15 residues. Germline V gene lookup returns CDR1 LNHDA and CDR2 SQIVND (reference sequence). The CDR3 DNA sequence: TGTGCCAGTAGCCTCAGAAGGGGCCAAGGCGGTACGCAGTATTTT. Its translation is CASSLRRGQGGTQYF.

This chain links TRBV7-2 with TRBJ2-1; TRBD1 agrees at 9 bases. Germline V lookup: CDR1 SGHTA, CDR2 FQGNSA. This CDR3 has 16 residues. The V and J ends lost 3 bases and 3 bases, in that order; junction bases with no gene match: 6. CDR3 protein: CASSFLTGGLYNEQFF. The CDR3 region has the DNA TGTGCCAGCAGCTTTCTGACAGGGGGACTCTACAATGAGCAGTTCTTC.

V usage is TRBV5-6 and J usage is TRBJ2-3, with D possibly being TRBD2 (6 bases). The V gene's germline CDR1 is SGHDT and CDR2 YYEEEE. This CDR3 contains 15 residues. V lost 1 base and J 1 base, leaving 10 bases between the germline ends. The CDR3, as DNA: TGTGCCAGCAGCTTGTCTTTAGCGGGCACAGATACGCAGTATTTT. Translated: CASSLSLAGTDTQYF.

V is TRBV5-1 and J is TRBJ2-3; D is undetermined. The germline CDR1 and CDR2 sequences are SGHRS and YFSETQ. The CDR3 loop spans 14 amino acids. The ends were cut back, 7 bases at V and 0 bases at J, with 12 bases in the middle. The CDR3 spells CASGRPDSTDTQYF. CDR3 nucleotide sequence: TGCGCCAGCGGCAGGCCGGACAGCACAGATACGCAGTATTTT.